The following is a T cell receptor beta chain sequence with its context. These data come from a study of blood T cell repertoires in COVID-19. For the study at large: From T cells, B-cell-depleted T cells, or PBMCs came the material, which was cDNA or gDNA.

Here immunoSEQ multiplex PCR was the method, and the copy in TCRdb shows in-frame clones only, minus some. Of approximately 240,000 clones in the sample, approximately 83% are singletons; the top ten hold 2.3%. The germline V and J ends were trimmed by 3 bases and 0 bases, with 10 bases remaining between them. This CDR3 has 14 residues. Germline V lookup: CDR1 SGDLS, CDR2 YYNGEE. Sequencing was carried out using peripheral blood. This clonotype was obtained from an older woman with acute or convalescent COVID-19. The chain is built from TRBV9 and TRBJ2-7, with no clear D. DNA for the CDR3: TGTGCCAGCAGCGAGAGTGCTTTCTCCTACGAGCAGTACTTC. Amino acids: CASSESAFSYEQYF.